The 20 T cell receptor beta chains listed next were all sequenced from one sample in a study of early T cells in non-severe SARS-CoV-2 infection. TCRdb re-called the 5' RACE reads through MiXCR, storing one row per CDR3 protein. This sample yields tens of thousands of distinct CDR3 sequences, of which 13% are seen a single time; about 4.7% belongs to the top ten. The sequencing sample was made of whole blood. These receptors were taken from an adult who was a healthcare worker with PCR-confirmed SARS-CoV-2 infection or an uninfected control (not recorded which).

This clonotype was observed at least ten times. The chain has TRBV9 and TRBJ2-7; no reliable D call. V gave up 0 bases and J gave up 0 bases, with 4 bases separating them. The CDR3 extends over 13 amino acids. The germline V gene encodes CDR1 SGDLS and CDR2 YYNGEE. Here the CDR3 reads CASSVGHSYEQYF. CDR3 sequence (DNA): TGTGCCAGCAGCGTAGGTCACTCCTACGAGCAGTACTTC.

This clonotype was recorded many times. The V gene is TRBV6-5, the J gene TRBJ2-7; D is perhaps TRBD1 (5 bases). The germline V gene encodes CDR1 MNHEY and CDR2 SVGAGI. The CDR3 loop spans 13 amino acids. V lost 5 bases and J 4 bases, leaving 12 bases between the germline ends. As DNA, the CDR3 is TGTGCCAGCAGTCGACAGATGAGATACGAGCAGTACTTC. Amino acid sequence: CASSRQMRYEQYF.

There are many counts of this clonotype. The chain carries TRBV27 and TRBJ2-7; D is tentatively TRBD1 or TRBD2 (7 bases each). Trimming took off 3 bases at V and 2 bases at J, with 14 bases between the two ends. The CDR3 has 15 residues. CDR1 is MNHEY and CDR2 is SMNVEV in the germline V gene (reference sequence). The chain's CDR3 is CASSLGRGPPYEQYF. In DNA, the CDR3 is TGTGCCAGCAGTTTGGGGAGGGGGCCGCCCTACGAGCAGTACTTC.

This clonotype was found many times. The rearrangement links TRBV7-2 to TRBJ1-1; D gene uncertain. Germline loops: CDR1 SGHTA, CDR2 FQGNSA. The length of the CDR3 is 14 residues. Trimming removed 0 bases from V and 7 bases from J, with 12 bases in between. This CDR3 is CASSLAPEVGEAFF. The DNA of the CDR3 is TGTGCCAGCAGCTTAGCGCCGGAGGTCGGTGAAGCTTTCTTT.

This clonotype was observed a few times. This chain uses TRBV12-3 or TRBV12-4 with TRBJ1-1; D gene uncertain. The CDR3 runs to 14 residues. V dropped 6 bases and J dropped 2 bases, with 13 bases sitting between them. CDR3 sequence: CASRPPRANTEAFF. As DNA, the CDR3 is TGTGCCAGCAGGCCGCCCAGAGCTAACACTGAAGCTTTCTTT.

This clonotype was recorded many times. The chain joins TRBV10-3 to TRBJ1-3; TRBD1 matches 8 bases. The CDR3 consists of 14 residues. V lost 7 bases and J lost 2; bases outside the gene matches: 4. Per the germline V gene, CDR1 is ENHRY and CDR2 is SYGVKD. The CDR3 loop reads CAITPGGPGNTIYF. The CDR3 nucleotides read TGTGCCATCACCCCAGGGGGCCCTGGAAACACCATATATTTT.

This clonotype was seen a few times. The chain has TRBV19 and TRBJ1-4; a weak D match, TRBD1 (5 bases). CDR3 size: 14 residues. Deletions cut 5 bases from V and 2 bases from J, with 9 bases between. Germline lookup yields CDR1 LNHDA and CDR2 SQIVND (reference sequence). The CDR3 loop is CASSVTATNEKLFF. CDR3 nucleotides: TGTGCCAGTAGTGTGACAGCGACTAATGAAAAACTGTTTTTT.

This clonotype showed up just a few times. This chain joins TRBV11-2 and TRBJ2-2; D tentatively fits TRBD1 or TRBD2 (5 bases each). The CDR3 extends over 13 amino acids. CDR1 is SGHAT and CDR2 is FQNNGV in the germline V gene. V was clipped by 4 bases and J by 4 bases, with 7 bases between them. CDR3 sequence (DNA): TGTGCCAGCAGCTGGGGACCCACCGGGGAGCTGTTTTTT. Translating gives CASSWGPTGELFF.

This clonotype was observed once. CDR3 nucleotides: TGCGCCAGCAGCTTGTTGCCCAACACCTACGAGCAGTACTTC. Protein product: CASSLLPNTYEQYF. The rearrangement links TRBV5-1 to TRBJ2-7; D is ambiguous. Trimming took off 1 base at V and 2 bases at J, with 10 bases between the two ends. Germline loops: CDR1 SGHRS, CDR2 YFSETQ. The CDR3 spans 14 residues.

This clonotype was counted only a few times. This CDR3 reads CSVRQTTYGYTF. As DNA, the CDR3 is TGCAGCGTTAGACAGACCACCTATGGCTACACCTTC. V gene TRBV29-1 combines with J gene TRBJ1-2; D possibly corresponds to TRBD1 (5 bases). This CDR3 contains 12 residues. Looked up from germline, CDR1 is SQVTM and CDR2 is ANQGSEA. V shed 5 bases and J shed 4 bases, with 11 bases lying between them.

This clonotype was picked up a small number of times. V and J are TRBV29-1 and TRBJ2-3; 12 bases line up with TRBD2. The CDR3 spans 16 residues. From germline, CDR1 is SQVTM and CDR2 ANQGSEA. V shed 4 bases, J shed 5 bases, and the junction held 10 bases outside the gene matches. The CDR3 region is CSVGEWTSGAGDTQYF. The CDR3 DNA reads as TGCAGCGTTGGGGAGTGGACTAGCGGGGCCGGAGATACGCAGTATTTT.

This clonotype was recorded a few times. The CDR3 sequence is CASSLNTDTQYF. CDR3 in DNA: TGTGCCAGCAGTTTAAACACAGATACGCAGTATTTT. The J gene is TRBJ2-3, the V gene TRBV27; D remains ambiguous. Trimming left V 2 bases short and J 2 bases short, with 2 bases between. CDR3 length: 12 residues. Germline V gene lookup returns CDR1 MNHEY and CDR2 SMNVEV (reference sequence).

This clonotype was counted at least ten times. CDR3 residues: CASSLEGEWQYF. The CDR3 nucleotides are TGTGCCAGCAGCTTAGAAGGGGAGTGGCAGTACTTC. V is TRBV11-2 and J is TRBJ2-7; perhaps D is TRBD1 or TRBD2 (5 bases each). V was cut by 0 bases and J by 9 bases, with 9 bases left in between. The V gene's germline CDR1 is SGHAT and CDR2 FQNNGV. CDR3 size: 12 residues.

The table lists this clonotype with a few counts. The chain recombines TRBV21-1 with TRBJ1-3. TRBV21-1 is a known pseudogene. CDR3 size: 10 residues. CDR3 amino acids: CASSSAYRYF. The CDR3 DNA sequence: TGTGCCAGCAGCAGTGCATACCGGTATTTT.

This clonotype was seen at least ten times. CDR3 residues: CASSFYTGLSNQPQHF. Here the CDR3 DNA reads TGTGCCAGCAGCTTCTACACAGGGTTGAGCAATCAGCCCCAGCATTTT. The chain carries TRBV7-2 and TRBJ1-5; tentative D call: TRBD1 (6 bases). The CDR3 is 16 amino acids. V lost 3 bases and J lost 1, with 13 bases in between. The germline CDR1 and CDR2 sequences are SGHTA and FQGNSA.

The CDR3 protein is CASSYGAGAHTDTQYF. In nucleotides, the CDR3 is TGTGCCAGCAGTTACGGCGCGGGGGCCCACACAGATACGCAGTATTTT. This chain connects TRBV6-5 to TRBJ2-3; maybe TRBD2 (7 bases). V lost 2 bases and J 2 bases, leaving 14 bases between the germline ends. CDR3 size: 16 residues. Looked up from germline, CDR1 is MNHEY and CDR2 is SVGAGI.

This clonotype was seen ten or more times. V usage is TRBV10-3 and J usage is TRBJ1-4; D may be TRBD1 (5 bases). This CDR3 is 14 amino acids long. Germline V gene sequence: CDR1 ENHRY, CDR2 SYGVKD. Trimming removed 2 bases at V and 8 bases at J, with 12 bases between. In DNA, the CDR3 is TGTGCCATCAGTGAGGGGGGAATTAGCGAAAAACTGTTTTTT. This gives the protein CAISEGGISEKLFF.

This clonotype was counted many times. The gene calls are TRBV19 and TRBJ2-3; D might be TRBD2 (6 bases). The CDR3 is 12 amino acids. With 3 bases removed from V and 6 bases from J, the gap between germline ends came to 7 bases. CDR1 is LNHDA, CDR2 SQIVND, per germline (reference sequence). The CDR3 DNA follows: TGTGCCAGTAGTATGCGGGGTGATACGCAGTATTTT. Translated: CASSMRGDTQYF. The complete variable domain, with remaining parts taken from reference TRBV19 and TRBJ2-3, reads DGGITQSPKYLFRKEGQNVTLSCEQNLNHDAMYWYRQDPGQGLRLIYYSQIVNDFQKGDIAEGYSVSREKKESFPLTVTSAQKNPTAFYLCASSMRGDTQYFGPGTRLTVL.

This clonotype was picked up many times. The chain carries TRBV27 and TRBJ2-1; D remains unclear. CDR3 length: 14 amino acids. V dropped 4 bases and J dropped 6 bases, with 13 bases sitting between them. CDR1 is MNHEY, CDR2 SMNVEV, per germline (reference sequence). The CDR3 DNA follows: TGTGCCAGCAGTTCCTTAGTCAGAGGCAATGAGCAGTTCTTC. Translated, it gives CASSSLVRGNEQFF.

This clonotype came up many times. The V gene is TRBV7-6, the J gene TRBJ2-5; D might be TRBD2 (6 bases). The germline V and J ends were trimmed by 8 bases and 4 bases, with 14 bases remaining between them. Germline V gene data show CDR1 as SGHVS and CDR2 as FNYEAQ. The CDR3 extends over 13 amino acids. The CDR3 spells CASGREAGETQYF. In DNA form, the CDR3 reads TGTGCCAGCGGCCGTGAAGCGGGAGAGACCCAGTACTTC.